This T cell receptor beta chain was identified in a study of monozygotic twins with inflammatory bowel disease. Study observations and caveats: The analysis yielded no support for one strong signal or clonotype associated with IBD. Repertoire likeness was no different across concordant and discordant twins, perhaps owing to restricted power. There were differing immunosuppressive treatments, which may have added variability to patient repertoires.

On this clonotype itself: Its antigen is undetermined.

Germline CDR1 and CDR2: MNHEY and SVGAGI. This CDR3 has 15 residues. TCRalpha and TCRbeta cDNA was put through two nested PCRs of roughly 16 and 10 cycles. TCRdb re-called the 5' RACE reads; one entry per CDR3 protein, DNA not given. The data include 300,000 to 400,000 distinct CDR3 sequences; the top ten clones carry around 2%. The receptor was derived from a human donor with ulcerative colitis or Crohn's disease, or a healthy co-twin of an affected twin (not recorded which). The sequenced material came from blood. The V and J genes are TRBV6-5 and TRBJ2-2. CDR3 residues: CASSYGWSDTGELFF.